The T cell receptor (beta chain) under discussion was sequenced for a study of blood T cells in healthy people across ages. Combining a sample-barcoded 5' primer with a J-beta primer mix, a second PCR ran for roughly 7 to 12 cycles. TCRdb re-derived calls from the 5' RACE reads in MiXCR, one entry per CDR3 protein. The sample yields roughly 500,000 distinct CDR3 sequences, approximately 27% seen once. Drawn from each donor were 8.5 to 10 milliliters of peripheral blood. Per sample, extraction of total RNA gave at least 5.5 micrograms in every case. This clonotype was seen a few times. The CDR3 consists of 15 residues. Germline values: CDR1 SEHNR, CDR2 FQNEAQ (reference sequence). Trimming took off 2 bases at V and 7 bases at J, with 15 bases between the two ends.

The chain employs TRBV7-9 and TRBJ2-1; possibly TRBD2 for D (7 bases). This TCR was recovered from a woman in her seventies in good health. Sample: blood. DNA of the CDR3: TGTGCCAGCAGCTTAATGGGGGGGGCGAGGAATGAGCAGTTCTTC. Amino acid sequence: CASSLMGGARNEQFF.